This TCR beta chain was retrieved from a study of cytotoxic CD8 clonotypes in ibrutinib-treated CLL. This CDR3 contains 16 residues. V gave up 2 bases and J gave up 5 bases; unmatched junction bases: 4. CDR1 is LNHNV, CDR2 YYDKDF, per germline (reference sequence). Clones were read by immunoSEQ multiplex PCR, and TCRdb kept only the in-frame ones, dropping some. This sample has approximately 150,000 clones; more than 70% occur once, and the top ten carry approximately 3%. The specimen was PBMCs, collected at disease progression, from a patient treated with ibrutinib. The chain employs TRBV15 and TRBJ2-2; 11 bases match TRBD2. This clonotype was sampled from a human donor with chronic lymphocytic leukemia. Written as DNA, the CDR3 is TGTGCCACCAGCAGAACGGGACTAGCGGCTACCGGGGAGCTGTTTTTT. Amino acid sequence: CATSRTGLAATGELFF.